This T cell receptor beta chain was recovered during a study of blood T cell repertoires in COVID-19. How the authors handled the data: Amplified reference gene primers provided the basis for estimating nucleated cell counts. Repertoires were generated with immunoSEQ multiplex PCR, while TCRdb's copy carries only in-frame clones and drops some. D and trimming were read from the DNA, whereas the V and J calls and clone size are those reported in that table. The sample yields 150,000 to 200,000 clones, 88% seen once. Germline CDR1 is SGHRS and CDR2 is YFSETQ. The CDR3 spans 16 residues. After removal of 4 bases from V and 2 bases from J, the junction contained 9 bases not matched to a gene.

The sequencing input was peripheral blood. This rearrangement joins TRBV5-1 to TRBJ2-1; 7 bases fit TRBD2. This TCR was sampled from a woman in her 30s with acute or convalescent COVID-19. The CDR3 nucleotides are TGCGCCAGCAGCAGCCCGCGGGACTACCCCTACAATGAGCAGTTCTTC. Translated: CASSSPRDYPYNEQFF. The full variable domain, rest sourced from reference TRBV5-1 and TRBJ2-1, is KAGVTQTPRYLIKTRGQQVTLSCSPISGHRSVSWYQQTPGQGLQFLFEYFSETQRNKGNFPGRFSGRQFSNSRSEMNVSTLELGDSALYLCASSSPRDYPYNEQFFGPGTRLTVL.